Listed here is a single TCR beta chain. This clonotype was observed a handful of times. No antigen is known for it. Base qualities were left out, and no much larger clone turns up one base away. Every donor was a healthy Caucasian. The twin cohort consisted of three pairs of female monozygotic twins, all aged about 18 to 29 years. RNA for TCR libraries was isolated from peripheral blood mononuclear cells. The sample originates from a study of identical twins listed by TCRdb under 2016. For the study in its entirety: The study deep-sequenced TCR alpha and beta repertoires from monozygotic twins, unrelated adults of various ages and cord blood to test whether fetal clonotypes persist. To rule out contamination, the twin experiments were replicated at different times with different library preparation protocols.

The study at large found these results: Compared with coincidental sharing between unrelated individuals, an excess of low generation-probability sequences was observed among out-of-frame TCR alpha sequences shared between twins. A weaker excess of twin sharing was found in beta out-of-frame sequences because the signal-to-noise ratio was lowered by fewer shared sequences. Because the same donors could not be followed over many years, the conclusions relied on cross-sectional statistical analysis. Zero-insertion analyses could be partly confounded by invariant T cells such as MAIT and iNKT, though diverse VJ usage argued against such confounding for most clonotypes. Fewer insertions were carried by abundant cord blood beta clonotypes, a similar but weaker trend appeared in young adult naive repertoires, and no such trend appeared in memory repertoires. Recombination models systematically underestimated out-of-frame TCR alpha sharing in monozygotic twins but agreed with sharing between unrelated individuals.

Preparation of the library involved 5' RACE. The sequencer was an Illumina HiSeq 2000. A universal primer binding site was introduced by template switching, and a unique molecular identifier was present in the final cDNA, enabling accurate counting of TCR cDNA molecules. Specific primers in the conserved constant-segment region were used to synthesize first-strand cDNA for TCR alpha and beta chains. To control for contamination, every cDNA library was double barcoded, receiving both a SMART-Mk sample barcode and Illumina barcodes. Two successive PCR steps introduced TruSeq adapter sequences along with Illumina sample barcodes. The TCR alpha and beta cDNA libraries were sequenced on the Illumina HiSeq platform using custom primers. Turning to the authors' computational methods: MiGEC was used to process raw reads and extract unique molecular identifiers, and MiXCR was used to find CDR3 positions. Recombination models were inferred per individual with the repgenHMM and IGoR tools using an EM algorithm. The analysis of shared clonotypes was done with the tcR package in R, with sharing normalized by the product of cloneset sizes. To study raw recombination without the effects of thymic and clonal selection, out-of-frame nonproductive sequences were analyzed. The public reads were reprocessed in TCRdb via fastp at Q25 and MiXCR, keeping in-frame beta chains. Under each unique CDR3 protein, matching rows form one entry showing the most common genes and DNA. None of the V and J calls come from the authors' own analysis; TCRdb made them. The sample table lists approximately 700,000 distinct CDR3 sequences, roughly 20% of them with a count of one. The ten largest clones take up under 15% of the sample.

Relative to germline, V is 6 bases shorter and J is 1 base shorter, with 7 bases between their ends. For CDR1 and CDR2, the germline V gene (reference sequence) lists SGHKS and YYEKEE. The CDR3 spans 12 residues, from the cysteine through the phenylalanine. Just CDR3 DNA is preserved here, 36 bases in frame from base 1. The sample was also linked to a second study, of T cells expressing NK-cell markers. That second report states: TCR beta-chain repertoires were profiled in sorted CD3+CD56+NKG2C+, CD3+CD56+NKG2C- and CD3+CD56-NKG2C+ T-cell subsets from several donors. Among the eight sequenced donors, only one was HCMV-seronegative, while the other seven were HCMV-seropositive. In several experiments an anti-gammadeltaTCR antibody was added to restrict sorting to alphabetaTCR-expressing T cells. In over five donors, the dominant CD3+CD56+NKG2C+ clonotypes were among the top 10 CD8+ clonotypes and accounted for about 1.0-7.5% of CD8+ T cells. Those dominant clonotypes were again the most abundant among CD3+CD56-NKG2C+ cells in a handful of donors, at roughly 25-60.1%. Whether the expanded NKG2C-expressing T cell clones were specific for HCMV antigens remained unclear. The study sequenced eight donors, all healthy volunteers chosen at random: three men and five women. A commercial ELISA kit detecting HCMV-specific IgG in serum was used to determine HCMV serostatus. Bulk peripheral blood T-cell repertoires were additionally sequenced from unsorted PBMC for 5 or 6 donors. Reads were demultiplexed and grouped by UMI with MIGEC, and clonotypes were assembled and quantified with MiTCR. To exclude erroneous sequences, only TCR cDNA sequences supported by at least two reads were retained. The tcR package was used for downstream repertoire analysis, with clonotypes matched between fractions based on CDR3 nucleotide sequence plus V segment. VDJmatch was used to annotate antigen specificity against VDJdb, with one amino acid substitution in CDR3 permitted.

The TCR comes from a woman aged 18-29 years in good health. The sequence links TRBV5-5 to TRBJ1-1; the D gene lacks a confident call. Input material: PBMCs. The CDR3 region reads CASTSWNTEAFF. The base sequence is TGTGCCAGCACCTCGTGGAACACTGAAGCTTTCTTT.